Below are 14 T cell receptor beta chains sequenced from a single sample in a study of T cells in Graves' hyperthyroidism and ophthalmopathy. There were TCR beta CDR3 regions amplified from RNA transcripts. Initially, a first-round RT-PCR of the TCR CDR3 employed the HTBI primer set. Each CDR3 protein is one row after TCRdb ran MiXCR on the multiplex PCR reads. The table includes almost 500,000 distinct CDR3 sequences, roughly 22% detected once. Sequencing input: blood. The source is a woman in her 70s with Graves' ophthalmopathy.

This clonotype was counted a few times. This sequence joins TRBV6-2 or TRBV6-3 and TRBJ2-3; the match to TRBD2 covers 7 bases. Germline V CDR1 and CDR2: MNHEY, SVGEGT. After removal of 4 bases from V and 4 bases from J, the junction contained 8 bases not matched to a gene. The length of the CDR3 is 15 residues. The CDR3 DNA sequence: TGTGCCAGCAGTTGGCAAGGACTAGAAGCAGATACGCAGTATTTT. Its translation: CASSWQGLEADTQYF.

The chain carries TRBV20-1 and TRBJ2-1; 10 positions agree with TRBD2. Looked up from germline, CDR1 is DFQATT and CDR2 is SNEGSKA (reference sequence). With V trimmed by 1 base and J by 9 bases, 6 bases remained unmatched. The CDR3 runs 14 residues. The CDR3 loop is CSARVLLAGCEQFF. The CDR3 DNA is TGCAGTGCTAGAGTCTTACTAGCGGGATGTGAGCAGTTCTTC.

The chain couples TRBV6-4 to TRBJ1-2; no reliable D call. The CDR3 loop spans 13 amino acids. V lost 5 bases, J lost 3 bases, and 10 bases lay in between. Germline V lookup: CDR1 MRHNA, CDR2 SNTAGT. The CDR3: CASSSRTDYGYTF. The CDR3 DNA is TGTGCCAGCAGTTCCCGGACGGACTATGGCTACACCTTC.

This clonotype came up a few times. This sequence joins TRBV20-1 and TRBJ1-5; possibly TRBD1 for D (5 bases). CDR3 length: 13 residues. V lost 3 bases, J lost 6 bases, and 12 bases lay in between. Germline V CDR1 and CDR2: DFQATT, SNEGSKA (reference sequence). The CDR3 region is CSASSGTAQPQHF. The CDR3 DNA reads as TGCAGTGCTAGTTCGGGGACGGCTCAGCCCCAGCATTTT.

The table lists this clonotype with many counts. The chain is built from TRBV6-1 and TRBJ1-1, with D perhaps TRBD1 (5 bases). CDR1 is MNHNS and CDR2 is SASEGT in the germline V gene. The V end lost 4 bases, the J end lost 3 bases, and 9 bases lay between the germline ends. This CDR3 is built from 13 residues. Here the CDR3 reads CASSVQGYTEAFF. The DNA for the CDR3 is TGTGCCAGCAGTGTTCAGGGCTACACTGAAGCTTTCTTT.

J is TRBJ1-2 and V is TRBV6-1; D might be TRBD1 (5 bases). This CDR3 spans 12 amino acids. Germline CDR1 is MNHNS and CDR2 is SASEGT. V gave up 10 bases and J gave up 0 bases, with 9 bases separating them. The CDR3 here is CATRDSNYGYTF. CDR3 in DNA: TGTGCCACCAGGGATTCTAACTATGGCTACACCTTC.

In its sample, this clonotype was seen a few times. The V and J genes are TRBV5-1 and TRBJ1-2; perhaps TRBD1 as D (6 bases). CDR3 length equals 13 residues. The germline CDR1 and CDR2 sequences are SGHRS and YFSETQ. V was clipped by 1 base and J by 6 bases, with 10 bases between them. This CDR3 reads CASSLWAGDGYTF. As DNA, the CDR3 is TGCGCCAGCAGCTTGTGGGCAGGGGATGGCTACACCTTC.

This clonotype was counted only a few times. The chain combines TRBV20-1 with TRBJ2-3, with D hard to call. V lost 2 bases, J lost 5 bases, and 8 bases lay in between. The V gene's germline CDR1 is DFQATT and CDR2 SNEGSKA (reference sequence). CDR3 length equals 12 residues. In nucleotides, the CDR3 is TGCAGTGCTAGACGGCGCCTAGATACGCAGTATTTT. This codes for CSARRRLDTQYF.

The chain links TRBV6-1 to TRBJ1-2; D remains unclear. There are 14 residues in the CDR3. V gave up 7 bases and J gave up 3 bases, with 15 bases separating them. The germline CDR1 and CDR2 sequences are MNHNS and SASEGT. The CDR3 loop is CASTHDFLDYGYTF. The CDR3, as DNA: TGTGCCAGCACTCACGATTTTCTGGACTATGGCTACACCTTC.

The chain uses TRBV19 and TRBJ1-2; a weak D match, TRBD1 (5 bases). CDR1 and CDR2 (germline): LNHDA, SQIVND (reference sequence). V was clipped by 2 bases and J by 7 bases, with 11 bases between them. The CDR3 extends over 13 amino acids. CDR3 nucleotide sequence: TGTGCCAGTAGTATAAACGGGGCGAGTGGCTACACCTTC. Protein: CASSINGASGYTF. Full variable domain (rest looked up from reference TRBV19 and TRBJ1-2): DGGITQSPKYLFRKEGQNVTLSCEQNLNHDAMYWYRQDPGQGLRLIYYSQIVNDFQKGDIAEGYSVSREKKESFPLTVTSAQKNPTAFYLCASSINGASGYTFGSGTRLTVV.

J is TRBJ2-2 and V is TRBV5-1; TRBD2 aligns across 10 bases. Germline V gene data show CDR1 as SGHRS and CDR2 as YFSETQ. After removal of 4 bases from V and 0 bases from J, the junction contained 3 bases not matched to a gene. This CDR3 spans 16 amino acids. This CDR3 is CASSPTSGANTGELFF. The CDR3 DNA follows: TGCGCCAGCAGCCCTACTAGCGGGGCGAACACCGGGGAGCTGTTTTTT.

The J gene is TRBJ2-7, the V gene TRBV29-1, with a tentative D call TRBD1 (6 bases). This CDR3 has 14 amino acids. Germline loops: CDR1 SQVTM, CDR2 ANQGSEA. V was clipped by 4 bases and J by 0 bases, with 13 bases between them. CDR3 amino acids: CSVGVGGNSYEQYF. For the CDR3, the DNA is TGCAGCGTTGGAGTAGGGGGAAACTCCTACGAGCAGTACTTC.

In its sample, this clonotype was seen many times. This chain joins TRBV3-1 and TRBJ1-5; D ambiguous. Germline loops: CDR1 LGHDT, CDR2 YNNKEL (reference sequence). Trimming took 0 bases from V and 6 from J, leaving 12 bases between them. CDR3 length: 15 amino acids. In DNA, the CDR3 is TGTGCCAGCAGCCAAGATAGCAGAGGAGTTCAGCCCCAGCATTTT. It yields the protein CASSQDSRGVQPQHF. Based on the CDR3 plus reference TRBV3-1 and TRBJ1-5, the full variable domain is DTAVSQTPKYLVTQMGNDKSIKCEQNLGHDTMYWYKQDSKKFLKIMFSYNNKELIINETVPNRFSPKSPDKAHLNLHINSLELGDSAVYFCASSQDSRGVQPQHFGDGTRLSIL.

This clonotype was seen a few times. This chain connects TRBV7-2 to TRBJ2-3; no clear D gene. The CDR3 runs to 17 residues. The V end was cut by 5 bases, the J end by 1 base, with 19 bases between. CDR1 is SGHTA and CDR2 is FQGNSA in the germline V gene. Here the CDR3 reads CASSPLFNSRRTDTQYF. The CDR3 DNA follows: TGTGCCAGCAGCCCCCTTTTTAATAGCAGGCGCACAGATACGCAGTATTTT. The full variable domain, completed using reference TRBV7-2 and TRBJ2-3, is GAGVSQSPSNKVTEKGKDVELRCDPISGHTALYWYRQSLGQGLEFLIYFQGNSAPDKSGLPSDRFSAERTGGSVSTLTIQRTQQEDSAVYLCASSPLFNSRRTDTQYFGPGTRLTVL.